This T cell receptor beta chain was documented in a study of blood T cell repertoires in COVID-19. Across the whole study: COVID-19 samples from acute and convalescent phases originated in the United States, Italy and Spain.

The authors' processing: Reference gene primer amplification gave estimated nucleated cell counts. Repertoires were generated with immunoSEQ multiplex PCR, while TCRdb's copy carries only in-frame clones and drops some. That table supplies the V and J calls and clone size; D and trimming were determined from the DNA. The repertoire holds 150,000 to 200,000 clones, with approximately 84% as singletons. Sequencing used peripheral blood. The TCR comes from a woman aged 80 or over with acute or convalescent COVID-19.

CDR3 in DNA: TGTGCCTGGAGTATGAGGGATAGTCAGCCCCAGCATTTT. This sequence encodes CAWSMRDSQPQHF. V usage is TRBV30 and J usage is TRBJ1-5; D ambiguous. Per the germline V gene, CDR1 is GTSNPN and CDR2 is SVGIG (reference sequence). V was pared by 2 bases and J by 6 bases, with 11 bases between. The CDR3 consists of 13 residues.